The rows below give T cell receptor beta chains drawn from one sample of a study of T cell responses to AZD1222 COVID-19 vaccine. Only in-frame clones appear in the TCRdb table, and some are missing; sequencing was by immunoSEQ multiplex PCR. Here the sample spans more than 150,000 clones, 88% being singletons. The material was peripheral blood, obtained on day 0 of AZD1222 vaccination. These receptors were taken from an adult in good health. Each CDR3 is given with its conserved first and last residue. A D gene is named only where the DNA matches it firmly. Rows give clone size only sometimes, using once, few, many, or a class for an expanded clone.

d_call clone_size j_call v_call cdr3_nt cdr3_aa
TRBD2 . TRBJ2-7 TRBV9 TGTGCCAGCAGCCCCCAAACGGGAGGTTCCTACGAGCAGTACTTC CASSPQTGGSYEQYF
. . TRBJ2-3 TRBV3-1/TRBV3-2 TGTGCCAGCAGCCAAGCAGGACACGAAGGGTCAGATACGCAGTATTTT CASSQAGHEGSDTQYF
. . TRBJ2-3 TRBV13 TGTGCCAGCAGTCCCCCTAGCACAGATACGCAGTATTTT CASSPPSTDTQYF
. . TRBJ1-1 TRBV21-1 TGTGCCAGCAGCCCAACAGGGGCGGAGGACACTGAAGCTTTCTTT CASSPTGAEDTEAFF
. . TRBJ2-3 TRBV3-1/TRBV3-2 TGTGCCAGCAGCCAAACTCCCCCGGGTACGCAGTATTTT CASSQTPPGTQYF
TRBD1 . TRBJ2-5 TRBV2 TGTGCCAGCAGTGAAGGACGGACAGGGCAAGAGACCCAGTACTTC CASSEGRTGQETQYF
TRBD1 . TRBJ1-2 TRBV2 TGTGCCAGCAGTTCCGGGACAGGCAACTATGGCTACACCTTC CASSSGTGNYGYTF
. once TRBJ2-2 TRBV5-4 TGTGCCAGCAGCTTGATGGCTGGGGAGCTGTTTTTT CASSLMAGELFF
. . TRBJ2-3 TRBV7-3 TGTGCCAGCAGCTTAAGAGGGACGTACACAGATACGCAGTATTTT CASSLRGTYTDTQYF
. . TRBJ2-7 TRBV27 TGTGCCAGCAGTTTATTCCCGCCCCCTTACGAGCAGTACTTC CASSLFPPPYEQYF
. . TRBJ2-3 TRBV7-3 TGTGCCAGCAGCCCCCCCCGGGATCCAACAGATACGCAGTATTTT CASSPPRDPTDTQYF
. . TRBJ2-7 TRBV28 TGTGCCAGCAGTGCGGCAGGGGAGTCCTACGAGCAGTACTTC CASSAAGESYEQYF
. . TRBJ1-1 TRBV28 TGTGCCAGCAGTTTACGGGGACCCCCTCTTTCCGGCACTGAAGCTTTCTTT CASSLRGPPLSGTEAFF
. . TRBJ2-7 TRBV25-1 TGTGCCAGCAGTGTCAGGAGTTACTACGAGCAGTACTTC CASSVRSYYEQYF
. . TRBJ2-7 TRBV28 TGTGCCAGCAGAAACAGGTTCGGGGACGAGCAGTACTTC CASRNRFGDEQYF
TRBD1 once TRBJ1-6 TRBV30 TGTGCCTGGAGTGCCCCCGGGACAGGGAACTCACCCCTCCACTTT CAWSAPGTGNSPLHF
TRBD2 . TRBJ2-3 TRBV4-2 TGTGCCAGCAGCCAAGAAATAGCGGGAGGGCCTGGCACAGATACGCAGTATTTT CASSQEIAGGPGTDTQYF
TRBD1 . TRBJ1-1 TRBV7-3 TGTGCCAGCAGCGCGACAGGGAGGGGGCGAGGGACTGAAGCTTTCTTT CASSATGRGRGTEAFF
. . TRBJ1-3 TRBV5-4 TGTGCCAGCAGCTTGGGTTTCGACGCAGGGTCTGGAAACACCATATATTTT CASSLGFDAGSGNTIYF